This T cell receptor (beta chain) was observed in a study of tumor-infiltrating lymphocytes in primary liver carcinoma. Whole-study findings and limits: It was observed that only about 8-24% of the top clones appeared in every one of the five tumor regions. Compared with blood, tumor repertoires held significantly more in their top 250 clones.

The input was roughly 0.5 ug total RNA; TCR beta cDNA was made from it with a constant-region primer. It was through three nested multiplex PCR rounds of slightly modified ARM-PCR that TCR beta libraries arose. The first two PCR rounds, roughly 9 cycles each, used TRBV1-TRBV30 forward primers and a C-beta reverse primer. One entry per CDR3 protein results from TCRdb running MiXCR on the multiplex PCR reads. The profile shows approximately 24,000 distinct CDR3 sequences, around 84% of them singletons. RNA and DNA were co-extracted from approximately 20-30 mg of unsorted bulk tissue. Patients underwent surgical resection for primary liver carcinoma. The germline gives CDR1 ENHRY, CDR2 SYGVKD. The CDR3 length is 12 residues. As for this clonotype: The antigen remains unidentified. Compared with germline, one end of the junction differs, possibly owing to a read error.

The chain carries TRBV10-3 and TRBJ2-1; no clear D gene. The receptor was derived from a man in his forties or fifties with primary liver carcinoma and hepatitis B virus infection. Sequenced sample: liver tumor tissue from sampling region 3. As for subset: tumor region T3, left-lateral pole. CDR3: CAIRDRYNGQFF. The CDR3 region has the DNA TGTGCCATCAGGGACCGATACAATGGGCAGTTCTTC.